These 24 T cell receptor beta chains came from one sample sequenced in a study of CXCR3-negative and CXCR3-positive naive CD8 T cells. Study-wide results and limits: TRB CDR3s of CXCR3-positive naive cells were more hydrophobic than those of CXCR3-negative naive cells.

UMI-labeled 5' RACE TRB cDNA libraries were prepared from the cells. One entry per CDR3 protein, without DNA, is what TCRdb gives after re-calling the 5' RACE reads. The sample data list some 140,000 distinct CDR3 sequences. For these TCRs, the target antigens are not known. Material: naive CXCR3+ CD8+ T cells from blood. Noted subset: CD45RO-CCR7+CD27+CD95- naive CD8+ T cells expressing CXCR3 (TNR3+). Source of these receptors: a human donor in good health. Some clones in this sample may be carry-over from other donors' samples.

The V call is TRBV7-3, the J call TRBJ1-2; TCRdb proposes TRBD1, but this gene call is untestable without DNA. The CDR3 has 14 residues. Germline loops: CDR1 SGHTA, CDR2 FQGTGA. The CDR3 sequence: CASSLAGGAYGYTF.

The CDR3 protein is CSVEEGRTRTTEAFF. The chain combines TRBV29-1 with TRBJ1-1; lacking DNA, the TRBD1 call made by TCRdb goes unchecked. Germline CDR1 reads SQVTM; CDR2 reads ANQGSEA. CDR3 length: 15 residues.

J is TRBJ2-1 and V is TRBV11-2; TCRdb outputs TRBD2, but without DNA this stays unchecked. CDR3 size: 15 residues. Germline V gene sequence: CDR1 SGHAT, CDR2 FQNNGV. CDR3 protein: CASSSTSGSYNEQFF.

V usage is TRBV10-3 and J usage is TRBJ2-1; TCRdb outputs TRBD2, but without DNA this stays unchecked. This CDR3 comprises 15 residues. Per germline, CDR1 ENHRY and CDR2 SYGVKD. The CDR3 region is CAISESSGGANEQFF.

The rearrangement links TRBV5-1 to TRBJ2-5; lacking DNA, the TRBD2 call made by TCRdb goes unchecked. This CDR3 region has 17 residues. Germline V lookup: CDR1 SGHRS, CDR2 YFSETQ. Here the CDR3 reads CASSLGLAGESLETQYF.

V is TRBV14 and J is TRBJ2-7; with no DNA, the TCRdb D assignment of TRBD1 cannot be verified. This CDR3 comprises 17 residues. CDR1 and CDR2 from the germline V gene are SGHDN and FVKESK. The CDR3 sequence: CASSQEGQGPLIYEQYF.

The CDR3 sequence is CASSLRGSSYNSPLHF. The rearrangement uses TRBV13 and TRBJ1-6. Germline V gives CDR1 PRHDT, CDR2 FYEKMQ (reference sequence). CDR3 length equals 16 residues.

This chain connects TRBV7-9 to TRBJ2-1; the TRBD1 assignment by TCRdb is unverifiable without DNA. This CDR3 is 16 amino acids long. The germline CDR1 and CDR2 sequences are SEHNR and FQNEAQ (reference sequence). CDR3 amino acids: CASSFIGAGAGDEQFF.

The V and J genes are TRBV19 and TRBJ2-1; checking the TCRdb D call of TRBD2 is not possible without DNA. CDR1 and CDR2 from the germline V gene are LNHDA and SQIVND (reference sequence). This CDR3 has 19 amino acids. The chain's CDR3 is CASSNGRGDVLVPFNEQFF. The variable domain in full, completed from reference TRBV19 and TRBJ2-1, reads DGGITQSPKYLFRKEGQNVTLSCEQNLNHDAMYWYRQDPGQGLRLIYYSQIVNDFQKGDIAEGYSVSREKKESFPLTVTSAQKNPTAFYLCASSNGRGDVLVPFNEQFFGPGTRLTVL.

V is TRBV28 and J is TRBJ1-5. This CDR3 comprises 15 residues. Germline V gene lookup returns CDR1 MDHEN and CDR2 SYDVKM. The CDR3: CASSLGSSGNQPQHF.

V usage is TRBV28 and J usage is TRBJ2-1; TCRdb picks TRBD2, but there is no DNA to check that call. This CDR3 region has 19 residues. Germline V CDR1 and CDR2: MDHEN, SYDVKM. The CDR3 is CASSLLGHVGGGSYNEQFF.

This chain links TRBV7-9 with TRBJ2-7; TCRdb outputs TRBD1, but without DNA this stays unchecked. The CDR3 runs to 15 residues. The germline CDR1 and CDR2 sequences are SEHNR and FQNEAQ (reference sequence). This CDR3 is CASSAGPVHPYEQYF.

The chain has TRBV5-4 and TRBJ2-7; TCRdb's D call of TRBD1 is untestable without DNA. The CDR3 has 16 amino acids. CDR1 is SGHNT, CDR2 YYREEE, per germline (reference sequence). This CDR3 is CASRPGHGLPGYEQYF.

This sequence joins TRBV28 and TRBJ2-3. The CDR3 covers 15 residues. Germline values: CDR1 MDHEN, CDR2 SYDVKM. CDR3 loop: CASSLLTESTDTQYF.

The chain couples TRBV15 to TRBJ2-7; TCRdb selects TRBD2, and the lack of DNA leaves this call unchecked. The germline gives CDR1 LNHNV, CDR2 YYDKDF (reference sequence). The CDR3 extends over 15 amino acids. The CDR3 sequence: CAASREGGKAYEQYF.

The genes are TRBV29-1 and TRBJ1-4; TCRdb returns TRBD1, unconfirmable since there is no DNA. The length of the CDR3 is 14 residues. Looked up from germline, CDR1 is SQVTM and CDR2 is ANQGSEA. The CDR3 region is CSGRIRGAGEKLFF.

The chain is built from TRBV4-1 and TRBJ1-5; TCRdb outputs TRBD1, but without DNA this stays unchecked. The V gene's germline CDR1 is MGHRA and CDR2 YSYEKL. The CDR3 loop spans 16 amino acids. Here the CDR3 reads CASSQDRQGGNQPQHF.

This chain links TRBV28 with TRBJ2-1; TCRdb outputs TRBD1, but without DNA this stays unchecked. Germline assignment: CDR1 MDHEN and CDR2 SYDVKM. The CDR3 is 11 amino acids. CDR3 residues: CASSPGTEEFF.

The genes are TRBV5-6 and TRBJ1-5; TCRdb's D call, TRBD1, is unchecked because there is no DNA. Germline assignment: CDR1 SGHDT and CDR2 YYEEEE. CDR3 length: 16 residues. This chain's CDR3 is CASSLWRGQSNQPQHF.

The CDR3 reads CSASLEGLAGVLYNEQFF. The chain carries TRBV20-1 and TRBJ2-1; checking the TCRdb D call of TRBD2 is not possible without DNA. The CDR3 is 18 amino acids. Germline V lookup: CDR1 DFQATT, CDR2 SNEGSKA (reference sequence).

The CDR3: CASSESRSSSYNEQFF. The gene calls are TRBV10-2 and TRBJ2-1. Per the germline V gene, CDR1 is WSHSY and CDR2 is SAAADI. There are 16 residues in the CDR3.

This chain connects TRBV7-9 to TRBJ2-1; TCRdb lists TRBD1, though no DNA is available to test this call. The CDR3 length is 15 residues. The V gene's germline CDR1 is SEHNR and CDR2 FQNEAQ (reference sequence). CDR3 region: CAILPGAGAYNEQFF.

The chain links TRBV7-2 to TRBJ1-5; TCRdb picks TRBD1, but there is no DNA to check that call. The germline gives CDR1 SGHTA, CDR2 FQGNSA. The CDR3 sequence is 15 residues long. The CDR3 here is CASSMAWGYDQPQHF.

The gene calls are TRBV5-1 and TRBJ1-1. The germline gives CDR1 SGHRS, CDR2 YFSETQ. The CDR3 is 14 residues long. CDR3 amino acids: CGSSLAGWKTEAFF.